These 18 T cell receptor beta chains originate from one sample sequenced in a study of T cell clones after liver transplantation. The assay was immunoSEQ multiplex PCR, and TCRdb's table has in-frame clones only and misses some. The sample has about 76,000 clones; less than 90% are singletons. Specimen: CD4+ T cells from blood, collected at the 22-month timepoint. Every receptor here comes from a human patient who received a liver transplant. The T cells may come from the graft donor.

V usage is TRBV28 and J usage is TRBJ2-2, with TRBD1 identical over 10 bases. The CDR3 runs to 15 residues. Trimming removed 5 bases from V and 4 bases from J; junction bases left unmatched: 4. Per germline, CDR1 MDHEN and CDR2 SYDVKM. The CDR3 DNA is TGTGCCAGCAGTAGGGGGGACAGGGGCACCGGGGAGCTGTTTTTT. Residues: CASSRGDRGTGELFF.

A single count supports this clone. The chain links TRBV15 to TRBJ2-7; the D gene is possibly TRBD2 (6 bases). Germline CDR1 is LNHNV and CDR2 is YYDKDF (reference sequence). The V end lost 8 bases, the J end lost 4 bases, and 9 bases lay between the germline ends. This CDR3 contains 11 residues. DNA for the CDR3: TGTGCCACCGGGCGGGGTTACGAGCAGTACTTC. This codes for CATGRGYEQYF.

The V gene is TRBV6-1, the J gene TRBJ2-5; D possibly corresponds to TRBD2 (5 bases). V was clipped by 6 bases and J by 2 bases, with 10 bases between them. The germline V gene has CDR1 MNHNS and CDR2 SASEGT. This CDR3 has 13 amino acids. The CDR3 sequence is CASRRRGQETQYF. The CDR3 bases are TGTGCCAGCAGGAGACGGGGTCAAGAGACCCAGTACTTC.

The chain joins TRBV30 to TRBJ1-3; perhaps TRBD1 as D (5 bases). V shed 0 bases and J shed 3 bases, with 6 bases lying between them. CDR3 length: 13 amino acids. The germline gives CDR1 GTSNPN, CDR2 SVGIG (reference sequence). This chain's CDR3 is CAWSVQVGNTIYF. The CDR3 coding sequence is TGTGCCTGGAGTGTACAGGTTGGAAACACCATATATTTT.

The J gene is TRBJ1-2, the V gene TRBV5-6, with TRBD1 identical over 7 bases. Germline-derived CDR1 and CDR2 are SGHDT and YYEEEE. V shed 0 bases and J 4 bases; nucleotides not matched to a gene: 6. The CDR3 is made up of 15 amino acids. The CDR3 coding sequence is TGTGCCAGCAGCTTGGCCCCATCAGGGGGCTATGGCTACACCTTC. Translating it yields CASSLAPSGGYGYTF. Looking up the rest from reference TRBV5-6 and TRBJ1-2 gives the full variable domain: DAGVTQSPTHLIKTRGQQVTLRCSPKSGHDTVSWYQQALGQGPQFIFQYYEEEERQRGNFPDRFSGHQFPNYSSELNVNALLLGDSALYLCASSLAPSGGYGYTFGSGTRLTVV.

Notes on this clone: Other DNA sequences within the sample encode an identical CDR3. CDR3 region: CSVRDSSYEQYF. In DNA form, the CDR3 reads TGCAGCGTTCGGGACAGCTCCTACGAGCAGTACTTC. The chain recombines TRBV29-1 with TRBJ2-7; 7 positions match TRBD1. V shed 5 bases and J 0 bases; nucleotides not matched to a gene: 1. The CDR3 length is 12 residues. Looked up from germline, CDR1 is SQVTM and CDR2 is ANQGSEA.

The V and J genes are TRBV7-6 and TRBJ2-1; D not resolved. Trimming pared 3 bases from V and 8 bases from J, leaving 11 bases between. This CDR3 region has 13 residues. Looked up from germline, CDR1 is SGHVS and CDR2 is FNYEAQ. The CDR3 loop is CASSLNAGDEQFF. The CDR3 DNA follows: TGTGCCAGCAGCTTGAACGCTGGCGATGAGCAGTTCTTC. Drawing the rest from reference TRBV7-6 and TRBJ2-1, the complete variable domain is GAGVSQSPRYKVTKRGQDVALRCDPISGHVSLYWYRQALGQGPEFLTYFNYEAQQDKSGLPNDRFSAERPEGSISTLTIQRTEQRDSAMYRCASSLNAGDEQFFGPGTRLTVL.

This clone has only a few counts. The chain couples TRBV7-9 to TRBJ1-6; 7 nucleotides match TRBD1. After removal of 5 bases from V and 10 bases from J, the junction contained 11 bases not matched to a gene. This CDR3 is built from 15 residues. CDR1 is SEHNR and CDR2 is FQNEAQ in the germline V gene (reference sequence). The CDR3 loop is CASSTTVAGGSPLHF. In nucleotides, the CDR3 is TGTGCCAGCAGCACTACAGTGGCAGGGGGATCACCCCTCCACTTT.

The V gene is TRBV10-3, the J gene TRBJ2-1; the D is unclear. V was pared by 6 bases and J by 4 bases, with 4 bases between. CDR3 length: 11 amino acids. Germline V lookup: CDR1 ENHRY, CDR2 SYGVKD. The CDR3 loop reads CAIRQYNEQFF. CDR3 nucleotide sequence: TGTGCCATCAGACAGTACAATGAGCAGTTCTTC.

This clone was seen only once. The V gene is TRBV4-1, the J gene TRBJ1-1; D unclear. The CDR3 is 12 amino acids. Germline V gives CDR1 MGHRA, CDR2 YSYEKL. V was pared by 3 bases and J by 11 bases, with 13 bases between. The CDR3 here is CASSHTGGKAFF. In DNA, the CDR3 is TGCGCCAGCAGCCATACGGGAGGGAAGGCTTTCTTT.

This chain links TRBV6-1 with TRBJ2-7; D remains unclear. V shed 6 bases and J shed 3 bases, with 15 bases lying between them. Germline V gene sequence: CDR1 MNHNS, CDR2 SASEGT. The CDR3 length is 14 residues. CDR3 DNA sequence: TGTGCCAGCAGAACAGTCGTGAGCAGCTACGAGCAGTACTTC. Translating gives CASRTVVSSYEQYF.

The J gene is TRBJ1-3, the V gene TRBV13; TRBD1 agrees at 7 bases. J lost 4 bases, V lost 4 bases, and 10 bases had no gene match. The CDR3 has 16 residues. In germline, CDR1 is PRHDT, CDR2 FYEKMQ (reference sequence). This chain's CDR3 is CASSSYPGTVGNTIYF. In DNA form, the CDR3 reads TGTGCCAGCAGCTCCTACCCGGGGACAGTCGGAAACACCATATATTTT.

The genes are TRBV9 and TRBJ1-1; 8 positions match TRBD1. The germline CDR1 and CDR2 sequences are SGDLS and YYNGEE. This CDR3 spans 12 amino acids. Trimming cost V 4 bases and J 8 bases; bases outside gene matches: 4. This CDR3 is CASSTRDREAFF. The CDR3 DNA follows: TGTGCCAGCAGCACGAGGGACAGGGAAGCTTTCTTT.

The rearrangement joins TRBV19 to TRBJ2-7, with D tentatively TRBD1 (5 bases). Trimming pared 5 bases from V and 2 bases from J, leaving 16 bases between. The CDR3 totals 15 residues. Per the germline V gene, CDR1 is LNHDA and CDR2 is SQIVND (reference sequence). CDR3 sequence reads: CASSPSDKPPYEQYF. CDR3 nucleotides: TGTGCCAGTAGTCCCTCGGACAAGCCTCCCTACGAGCAGTACTTC.

The chain carries TRBV9 and TRBJ2-5, with 10 bases matching TRBD1. The CDR3 has 15 residues. Germline V CDR1 and CDR2: SGDLS, YYNGEE. The J segment lost 5 bases and the V segment lost 4 bases, leaving 8 bases of the junction unmatched. The CDR3: CASSRPGQGRETQYF. DNA for the CDR3: TGTGCCAGCAGCCGGCCGGGACAGGGGCGGGAGACCCAGTACTTC. The full variable domain, with the rest looked up from reference TRBV9 and TRBJ2-5, is DSGVTQTPKHLITATGQRVTLRCSPRSGDLSVYWYQQSLDQGLQFLIQYYNGEERAKGNILERFSAQQFPDLHSELNLSSLELGDSALYFCASSRPGQGRETQYFGPGTRLLVL.

The chain employs TRBV6-1 and TRBJ1-6; D is uncertain. Trimming removed 7 bases from V and 9 bases from J, with 7 bases in between. The CDR3 has 11 amino acids. CDR1 and CDR2 (germline): MNHNS, SASEGT. CDR3 residues: CASTAGSPLHF. CDR3 sequence (DNA): TGTGCCAGCACCGCAGGTTCACCCCTCCACTTT.

In its sample, this clone was seen a few times. This rearrangement joins TRBV28 to TRBJ1-6, with 7 bases matching TRBD1. Germline V lookup: CDR1 MDHEN, CDR2 SYDVKM. Losses at the gene ends were 8 bases for V and 8 bases for J; bases not matched to a gene: 12. This CDR3 is built from 15 residues. CDR3 loop: CASSPSRGGYSPLHF. The CDR3 DNA reads TGTGCCAGCTCGCCCTCCAGGGGGGGCTATTCACCCCTCCACTTT. Combining the CDR3 with reference TRBV28 and TRBJ1-6 gives the whole variable domain DVKVTQSSRYLVKRTGEKVFLECVQDMDHENMFWYRQDPGLGLRLIYFSYDVKMKEKGDIPEGYSVSREKKERFSLILESASTNQTSMYLCASSPSRGGYSPLHFGNGTRLTVT.

The V gene is TRBV29-1, the J gene TRBJ2-3; 9 bases align to TRBD2. Germline CDR1 and CDR2: SQVTM and ANQGSEA. The CDR3 totals 15 residues. The ends lost 4 bases at V and 6 bases at J; junction bases unmatched: 11. CDR3 protein: CSVGARSGSSDTQYF. The CDR3 DNA sequence: TGCAGCGTTGGGGCCCGTAGCGGGAGTTCTGATACGCAGTATTTT.